Below are 22 T cell receptor beta chains sequenced from a single sample in a study of brain T cells in children with intractable seizures. Sequencing was performed with immunoSEQ multiplex PCR; in TCRdb, only in-frame clones are kept and a portion is missing. The sample consists of 70,000 to 85,000 clones, about 90% of them appearing once. The starting material was peripheral blood, obtained at surgery. The receptors shown here come from a girl aged 2 to 10 with Rasmussen encephalitis and intractable seizures.

The chain uses TRBV18 and TRBJ2-7; D may be TRBD1 (5 bases). The V end lost 2 bases, the J end lost 1 base, and 9 bases lay between the germline ends. Germline V gene sequence: CDR1 KGHSH, CDR2 LQKENI. The CDR3 covers 14 residues. The CDR3 nucleotides are TGTGCCAGCTCACCATTTCCAGGGTCCTACGAGCAGTACTTC. It encodes CASSPFPGSYEQYF.

This clone was detected only once. The V gene is TRBV18, the J gene TRBJ1-1; unclear D gene. The ends were cut back, 0 bases at V and 1 base at J, with 18 bases in the middle. The CDR3 loop spans 18 amino acids. CDR1 is KGHSH and CDR2 is LQKENI in the germline V gene. Written as DNA, the CDR3 is TGTGCCAGCTCACCACCGATTTCGGCGGGTCCAGGGAACACTGAAGCTTTCTTT. It codes for CASSPPISAGPGNTEAFF.

The genes are TRBV5-1 and TRBJ2-6; D tentatively reads TRBD1 or TRBD2 (5 bases each). Per the germline V gene, CDR1 is SGHRS and CDR2 is YFSETQ. V gave up 1 base and J gave up 0 bases, with 14 bases separating them. This CDR3 is built from 18 residues. The CDR3 DNA reads as TGCGCCAGCAGCTTGTTTACTAGTCAGGGCTCTGGGGCCAACGTCCTGACTTTC. It codes for CASSLFTSQGSGANVLTF.

This clone was counted a few times. The V gene is TRBV6-5, the J gene TRBJ1-5; TRBD1 agrees at 8 bases. CDR1 and CDR2 from the germline V gene are MNHEY and SVGAGI. The CDR3 totals 15 residues. V trimming: 4 bases; J trimming: 7 bases; junction bases outside the gene matches: 9. The CDR3, as DNA: TGTGCCAGCAGTTCGGGGACAGGCTTGGCGCAGCCCCAGCATTTT. Protein sequence: CASSSGTGLAQPQHF.

V usage is TRBV6-5 and J usage is TRBJ2-3; D gene ambiguous. The V gene lost 0 bases and the J gene lost 0 bases, with 4 bases spanning the gap. The germline V gene encodes CDR1 MNHEY and CDR2 SVGAGI. The CDR3 is 14 residues long. CDR3 sequence (DNA): TGTGCCAGCAGTTACTCCGGCAGCACAGATACGCAGTATTTT. Amino acids: CASSYSGSTDTQYF.

This chain connects TRBV3-1 (or the pseudogene TRBV3-2) to TRBJ1-2; no reliable D call. V shed 1 base and J shed 1 base, with 10 bases lying between them. CDR3 length: 15 amino acids. Germline V gives CDR1 LGHDT, CDR2 YNNKEL (reference sequence). CDR3 sequence (DNA): TGTGCCAGCAGCCAAGGGGTCGGAATTAACTATGGCTACACCTTC. Amino acid sequence: CASSQGVGINYGYTF.

The chain is built from TRBV4-1 and TRBJ2-3, with D tentatively TRBD1 (5 bases). V lost 2 bases to trimming and J lost 11 bases, with 14 bases between them. Germline V CDR1 and CDR2: MGHRA, YSYEKL. The CDR3 is 13 amino acids. The DNA for the CDR3 is TGCGCCAGCAGCCAACGACAGAGTGCTAAGCAGTATTTT. It yields the protein CASSQRQSAKQYF.

This clone has just one count. The CDR3 region is CASSPELSLANYGYTF. CDR3 sequence (DNA): TGTGCCAGCTCACCAGAACTCTCGTTAGCTAACTATGGCTACACCTTC. The chain carries TRBV18 and TRBJ1-2; D uncertain. The CDR3 sequence is 16 residues long. Trimming removed 2 bases at V and 0 bases at J, with 13 bases between. Germline V gene data show CDR1 as KGHSH and CDR2 as LQKENI.

This sequence joins TRBV10-1 and TRBJ2-1; 12 bases line up with TRBD2. V gave up 5 bases and J gave up 3 bases; unmatched junction bases: 8. This CDR3 is 17 amino acids long. Germline V CDR1 and CDR2: WNHNN, SYGVQD (reference sequence). The CDR3 loop is CASSPHEGLAGYNEQFF. The CDR3 nucleotides are TGCGCCAGCAGTCCACATGAGGGACTAGCGGGCTACAATGAGCAGTTCTTC.

This clone was detected once. The chain joins TRBV28 to TRBJ2-5; 9 bases are a match to TRBD2. The germline CDR1 and CDR2 sequences are MDHEN and SYDVKM. Trimming at V came to 6 bases and at J to 2 bases, leaving 4 bases not matched to a gene. This CDR3 has 14 residues. CDR3 DNA: TGTGCCAGCAGCCTAGCGGGGTGGCAAGAGACCCAGTACTTC. It yields the protein CASSLAGWQETQYF.

This chain uses TRBV9 with TRBJ1-1, with 7 bases lining up with TRBD1. The CDR3 is made up of 14 amino acids. Looked up from germline, CDR1 is SGDLS and CDR2 is YYNGEE. V dropped 4 bases and J dropped 1; count of bases not matched to a gene: 4. CDR3 residues: CASSLRTGNTEAFF. In DNA, the CDR3 is TGTGCCAGCAGCCTCAGGACAGGGAACACTGAAGCTTTCTTT.

V is TRBV10-2 and J is TRBJ2-1; TRBD2 matches 13 bases. The CDR3 contains 17 residues. Germline loops: CDR1 WSHSY, CDR2 SAAADI. V gave up 0 bases and J gave up 7 bases; unmatched junction bases: 6. This CDR3 reads CASSESRLAGGRNEQFF. The DNA for the CDR3 is TGCGCCAGCAGTGAGTCCCGACTAGCGGGGGGAAGAAATGAGCAGTTCTTC.

The J gene is TRBJ2-1, the V gene TRBV3-1 (or the pseudogene TRBV3-2), with TRBD2 as a possible D gene (5 bases). The CDR3 length is 16 residues. Germline-derived CDR1 and CDR2 are LGHDT and YNNKEL (reference sequence). V lost 4 bases and J 1 base, leaving 14 bases between the germline ends. CDR3 sequence reads: CASSPSLVASYNEQFF. The CDR3, as DNA: TGTGCCAGCAGCCCCAGTCTAGTAGCGTCCTACAATGAGCAGTTCTTC.

The V and J genes are TRBV6-5 and TRBJ1-5, with TRBD1 matching over 7 bases. The CDR3 has 15 amino acids. The V segment lost 6 bases and the J segment 1 base; nucleotides outside the gene matches: 6. Germline V gene lookup returns CDR1 MNHEY and CDR2 SVGAGI. CDR3: CASRTQGLSNQPQHF. The CDR3 DNA sequence: TGTGCCAGCAGGACACAGGGGTTAAGCAATCAGCCCCAGCATTTT.

This clone was detected once. This chain connects TRBV12-3 or TRBV12-4 to TRBJ1-2; 11 bases are a match to TRBD1. This CDR3 is 13 amino acids long. With 1 base clipped from V and 8 bases from J, the junction kept 0 bases outside the gene matches. In DNA form, the CDR3 reads TGTGCCAGCAGTTTAGGGACAGGGGGCGGCTACACCTTC. This sequence encodes CASSLGTGGGYTF.

The chain recombines TRBV25-1 with TRBJ2-1, with D unclear. CDR1 and CDR2 (germline): MGHDK, SYGVNS. The V and J ends lost 1 base and 0 bases respectively, with 7 bases between them. This CDR3 contains 15 residues. The DNA of the CDR3 is TGTGCCAGCAGTGAATCAGAAGCCTCCTACAATGAGCAGTTCTTC. This gives the protein CASSESEASYNEQFF.

This chain joins TRBV5-1 and TRBJ2-5; 16 bases are a match to TRBD2. The CDR3 is 17 residues long. Looked up from germline, CDR1 is SGHRS and CDR2 is YFSETQ. Trimming at V came to 4 bases and at J to 2 bases, leaving 5 bases not matched to a gene. This CDR3 is CASSKGLAGGSQETQYF. The CDR3 DNA reads TGCGCCAGCAGCAAGGGACTAGCGGGAGGGTCACAAGAGACCCAGTACTTC.

The genes are TRBV19 and TRBJ2-1; 9 positions match TRBD2. Germline V gene data show CDR1 as LNHDA and CDR2 as SQIVND (reference sequence). The V segment lost 3 bases and the J segment 9 bases; nucleotides outside the gene matches: 12. CDR3 size: 16 residues. The CDR3 loop reads CASSIRSISGSGEQFF. CDR3 nucleotide sequence: TGTGCCAGTAGTATCCGTTCGATTAGCGGGAGCGGTGAGCAGTTCTTC.

This sequence joins TRBV3-1 (or the pseudogene TRBV3-2) and TRBJ2-7; 7 nucleotides agree with TRBD1. CDR3 size: 13 residues. Germline CDR1 is LGHDT and CDR2 is YNNKEL (reference sequence). The junction had 7 bases not matched to a gene; V was cut back by 5 bases and J by 6 bases. DNA for the CDR3: TGTGCCAGCAGCGCCAACCACAGGGGCGAGCAGTACTTC. Protein: CASSANHRGEQYF.

This clone was counted between two and nine times. This sequence joins TRBV2 and TRBJ2-1, with 7 bases matching TRBD1. The germline V gene has CDR1 SNHLY and CDR2 FYNNEI. Trimming removed 5 bases from V and 2 bases from J; junction bases left unmatched: 3. This CDR3 spans 14 amino acids. The CDR3 region is CASSPGQPYNEQFF. DNA for the CDR3: TGTGCCAGCAGTCCGGGACAGCCCTACAATGAGCAGTTCTTC.

V usage is TRBV30 and J usage is TRBJ2-2; TRBD1 agrees at 8 bases. Germline trimming cut 4 bases from V and 9 bases from J; bases unmatched to any gene: 10. CDR3 size: 14 residues. CDR1 is GTSNPN, CDR2 SVGIG, per germline (reference sequence). The DNA for the CDR3 is TGTGCCTGGAATGGACAGGGCAGAGAAAGGGAGCTGTTTTTT. Translated, it gives CAWNGQGRERELFF. The full variable domain, with the rest looked up from reference TRBV30 and TRBJ2-2, is SQTIHQWPATLVQPVGSPLSLECTVEGTSNPNLYWYRQAAGRGLQLLFYSVGIGQISSEVPQNLSASRPQDRQFILSSKKLLLSDSGFYLCAWNGQGRERELFFGEGSRLTVL.

V and J are TRBV13 and TRBJ2-1, with a tentative D call TRBD2 (6 bases). The CDR3 spans 11 residues. Germline V CDR1 and CDR2: PRHDT, FYEKMQ (reference sequence). The V gene lost 1 base and the J gene lost 13 bases, with 8 bases spanning the gap. CDR3 DNA: TGTGCCAGCAGCTTAGACGGGGGACAGTTCTTC. Its protein product is CASSLDGGQFF.